This is a list of T cell receptor beta chains from one sample in a study of post-analysis software for immune sequencing data. MiXCR, applied by TCRdb to the PCR reads, yields one record per CDR3 protein. Found here are around 440,000 distinct CDR3 sequences, 40% to 55% of them singletons; the top ten hold 9.5% to 13%. The sample was blood. The source is a girl between 5 and 17 years old with multiple sclerosis. Both conserved end residues are part of each CDR3. Fields, in order: D gene, clone size, J gene, V gene, CDR3 DNA, CDR3 protein. D genes are given only for firm matches. Only some rows state a clone size, as once, few, many or a class for expanded clones.

TRBD2,-,TRBJ2-1,TRBV5-1,TGCGCCAGCAGCTTGGTGGGACTAGTCAGCTACAATGAGCAGTTCTTC,CASSLVGLVSYNEQFF
-,-,TRBJ2-1,TRBV2,TGTGCCAGCACGACAGTAGCGACCTCGGTTGAGCAGTTCTTC,CASTTVATSVEQFF
-,-,TRBJ1-2,TRBV23-1,TGCGCCAGCAGTCAAACCTTGTGTAACTATGGCTACACCTTC,CASSQTLCNYGYTF
-,-,TRBJ1-4,TRBV5-1,TGCGCCAGCAGCGCCGGACAAGCAACTAATGAAAAACTGTTTTTT,CASSAGQATNEKLFF
-,-,TRBJ2-1,TRBV14,TGTGCCAGCAGCCTCCGGGGCGGGAAGTACGTTGAGCAGTTCTTC,CASSLRGGKYVEQFF
TRBD2,-,TRBJ2-3,TRBV28,TGTGCCAGCACCCTTTCCGGCGGGAGGGCCATGACAGATACGCAGTATTTT,CASTLSGGRAMTDTQYF
TRBD1,-,TRBJ1-2,TRBV27,TGTGCCAGCAGTTTATACCAGGGGGCGGGTGGCTACACCTTC,CASSLYQGAGGYTF
-,-,TRBJ2-7,TRBV28,TGTGCCAGCAGTCAAATCGACCCCGCCTACGAGCAGTACTTC,CASSQIDPAYEQYF
-,few,TRBJ2-5,TRBV6-2/TRBV6-3,TGTGCCAGCAGTAACCCCGACAGAACGAGGCGGTACCAAGAGACCCAGTACTTC,CASSNPDRTRRYQETQYF
TRBD2,-,TRBJ2-1,TRBV4-2,TGTGCCAGCAGCGCTGAGACTAGCGGCAGTGGGAATGAGCAGTTCTTC,CASSAETSGSGNEQFF
TRBD1,once,TRBJ1-5,TRBV28,TGTGCCAGCGGGACAGGTAATCAGCCCCAGCATTTT,CASGTGNQPQHF
-,once,TRBJ1-6,TRBV20-1,TGCAGTGCTAGAGATTGGGAGCAGGGCTATTCACCCCTCCACTTT,CSARDWEQGYSPLHF
-,-,TRBJ2-1,TRBV27,TGTGCCAGCGGACCAAGGGCGATCCCCTACAATGAGCAGTTCTTC,CASGPRAIPYNEQFF
-,once,TRBJ1-2,TRBV5-8,TGTGCCAGCAGCTGGGCAGGACTTCACTATGGCTACACCTTC,CASSWAGLHYGYTF
TRBD2,-,TRBJ2-5,TRBV29-1,TGCAGCGTTGTTGGCGGGAGGGCGGAGGAGACCCAGTACTTC,CSVVGGRAEETQYF
-,-,TRBJ1-1,TRBV29-1,TGCAGCGTTGGTGGGGCAGGGCCCGGGGGGAACACTGAAGCTTTCTTT,CSVGGAGPGGNTEAFF
TRBD1,few,TRBJ2-4,TRBV20-1,TGCAGTACCCCAGGGGGCGCGTTGGCCAAAAACATTCAGTACTTC,CSTPGGALAKNIQYF
-,-,TRBJ2-7,TRBV7-2,TGTGCCAGCAAGATCGGGACGGCCTCCTACGAGCAGTACTTC,CASKIGTASYEQYF
TRBD2,few,TRBJ2-1,TRBV9,TGTGCCAGCAGCCTCGTTGGGACTAACAATGAGCAGTTCTTC,CASSLVGTNNEQFF
-,-,TRBJ2-3,TRBV11-2,TGTGCCAGCAGCTCGCATCTGGAAGATACGCAGTATTTT,CASSSHLEDTQYF
TRBD2,-,TRBJ2-1,TRBV10-3,TGTGCCATCAGTGAGTCACTAGCGGAAAACAATGAGCAGTTCTTC,CAISESLAENNEQFF
-,many,TRBJ1-2,TRBV28,TGTGCCAGCAGTTCCCCCCGGACAGCTCCCTCCTATGGCTACACCTTC,CASSSPRTAPSYGYTF
-,-,TRBJ2-1,TRBV7-9,TGTGCCAGCAGCTACTTTGCGGGGTTCACTGAGCAGTTCTTC,CASSYFAGFTEQFF
TRBD1,few,TRBJ2-7,TRBV5-1,TGCGCCAGCAGCCTGACAGGGTCAGAATACGAGCAGTACTTC,CASSLTGSEYEQYF
TRBD1,few,TRBJ1-2,TRBV5-1,TGCGCCAGCAGAACTGACAGGGCGGATGGCTACACCTTC,CASRTDRADGYTF
-,-,TRBJ2-6,TRBV7-2,TGTGCCAGCACCACAGGGTCTGGGGCCAACGTCCTGACTTTC,CASTTGSGANVLTF
-,-,TRBJ2-6,TRBV28,TGTGCCAGCAGTCCAGCCTCTGGGGCCAACGTCCTGACTTTC,CASSPASGANVLTF
TRBD1,-,TRBJ2-5,TRBV5-1,TGCGCCAGCAGCTTGAGAGGGGCAGGGGGAGAAGAGACCCAGTACTTC,CASSLRGAGGEETQYF
-,-,TRBJ1-1,TRBV5-1,TGCGCCAGCAGCAAGGACGGGGGCGACGTCACTGAAGCTTTCTTT,CASSKDGGDVTEAFF
TRBD1,-,TRBJ1-5,TRBV12-3/TRBV12-4,TGTGCCAGCAAGGGGACAGGCAATCAGCCCCAGCATTTT,CASKGTGNQPQHF
TRBD1,many,TRBJ2-1,TRBV12-3/TRBV12-4,TGTGCCAGCAGCCCCGGGACAGGGTCCTACAATGAGCAGTTCTTC,CASSPGTGSYNEQFF
TRBD1,-,TRBJ2-1,TRBV29-1,TGCAGCGTAGACTTCGGGACAGGGGGCAATGAGCAGTTCTTC,CSVDFGTGGNEQFF
-,-,TRBJ1-2,TRBV6-4,TGTGCCAGCAGTGAGGGCGGAACCGAGAACTATGGCTACACCTTC,CASSEGGTENYGYTF
-,-,TRBJ1-2,TRBV12-3/TRBV12-4,TGTGCCAGCCGCCGGGGCAGGGCTAACTATGGCTACACCTTC,CASRRGRANYGYTF
TRBD2,-,TRBJ2-7,TRBV20-1,TGCAGTGCCGACAGGACTAGCGGTTCCTACGAGCAGTACTTC,CSADRTSGSYEQYF
-,-,TRBJ2-5,TRBV12-3/TRBV12-4,TGTGCCAGCAGTCCGAGCAGGAGGGCCTCTGTGCAGTACTTC,CASSPSRRASVQYF
-,-,TRBJ2-7,TRBV5-1,TGCGCCAGCAGCTTGGAGGGGGGGCCGCCCTACGAGCAGTACTTC,CASSLEGGPPYEQYF
-,-,TRBJ2-7,TRBV2,TGTGCCTCATTCGGCGGGGACGAGCAGTACTTC,CASFGGDEQYF
TRBD2,few,TRBJ2-5,TRBV12-3/TRBV12-4,TGTGCCAGCAGTTTTCGTCTAGCGGGAGGCGAAGAGACCCAGTACTTC,CASSFRLAGGEETQYF
-,few,TRBJ2-7,TRBV28,TGTGCCAGCAGGGGATCAGGGGGGTACGAGCAGTACTTC,CASRGSGGYEQYF
-,-,TRBJ1-2,TRBV12-3/TRBV12-4,TGTGCCAGCAGTTTTAAGCAGGTTGGCTATGGCTACACCTTC,CASSFKQVGYGYTF
-,-,TRBJ2-7,TRBV20-1,TGCAGTGCTACCTCCCCCCGGGATCAGAGCTACGAGCAGTGCTTC,CSATSPRDQSYEQCF
-,-,TRBJ2-5,TRBV27,TGTGCCAGCAGTGCCCTCGGGCTAAGAGGGACCCAGTACTTC,CASSALGLRGTQYF
-,-,TRBJ2-2,TRBV11-2,TGTGCCAGCAGCTCAGGAGGTCAGGTTAACACCGGGGAGCTGTTTTTT,CASSSGGQVNTGELFF
TRBD2,few,TRBJ2-7,TRBV7-8,TGTGCCAGCAGCTGGGGGAGGGCCCCTCTGGACGAGCAGTACTTC,CASSWGRAPLDEQYF
-,few,TRBJ1-1,TRBV12-3/TRBV12-4,TGTGCCAGCAGTTTCAAGACAGATAACACTGAAGCTTTCTTT,CASSFKTDNTEAFF
-,-,TRBJ1-5,TRBV3-1,TGTGCCAGCAGCCAAGATGGTTCGGCAGGGCGACAGCCCCAGCATTTT,CASSQDGSAGRQPQHF
TRBD2,few,TRBJ2-7,TRBV7-3,TGTGCCAGCAGCTTAAATCCGGGAGGGTACTACGAGCAGTACTTC,CASSLNPGGYYEQYF
-,-,TRBJ2-5,TRBV24-1,TGTGCCACCAGTGATTTTGGGTCCGGGTCAGCTCGGGAGACCCAGTACTTC,CATSDFGSGSARETQYF